This note documents a single T cell receptor (beta chain) sequence. The germline CDR1 and CDR2 sequences are MNHNS and SASEGT. The CDR3 has 14 amino acids. V was cut by 3 bases and J by 9 bases, with 15 bases left in between. This entry comes from a study of blood T cell repertoires in COVID-19. As processed by the authors: Nucleated cell number was recorded as an estimate derived from reference gene primer amplification. TCRdb keeps only in-frame clones here, not all; method: immunoSEQ multiplex PCR. V, J and clone size reflect that table, while D and trimming were determined from the DNA. The sample comprises around 180,000 clones, about 74% of which are singletons, and around 2.9% rests with the top ten.

The sequencing input was peripheral blood. The chain carries TRBV6-1 and TRBJ2-1; TRBD2 is a possible D gene (6 bases). This receptor was obtained from a woman at least 80 years old with acute or convalescent COVID-19. The CDR3 region is CASSDRGLGGEQFF. The CDR3, as DNA: TGTGCCAGCAGTGACCGCGGTTTGGGGGGTGAGCAGTTCTTC.